The 15 T cell receptor beta chains given below trace back to one sample, sequenced in a study of blood T cell repertoires in COVID-19. The method was immunoSEQ multiplex PCR; TCRdb's version includes in-frame clones alone and lacks a portion of them. The sample holds about 130,000 clones; 70% to 90% are singletons and the top ten take approximately 2%. The sample comprised peripheral blood. These receptors were collected from a man aged 70-80 years with active COVID-19.

This rearrangement joins TRBV30 to TRBJ2-2; D may be TRBD1 (5 bases). The CDR3 has 13 residues. Germline V CDR1 and CDR2: GTSNPN, SVGIG (reference sequence). With 1 base removed from V and 4 bases from J, the gap between germline ends came to 7 bases. The CDR3 nucleotides are TGTGCCTGGAGTGCACAGGTCACCGGGGAGCTGTTTTTT. Residues: CAWSAQVTGELFF.

The chain couples TRBV28 to TRBJ2-1; 7 bases map to TRBD1. The CDR3 totals 16 residues. The germline CDR1 and CDR2 sequences are MDHEN and SYDVKM. The V segment lost 4 bases and the J segment 1 base; nucleotides outside the gene matches: 7. The CDR3 region is CASSSAAGGSYNEQFF. Written as DNA, the CDR3 is TGTGCCAGCAGTTCTGCTGCAGGGGGTTCCTACAATGAGCAGTTCTTC.

This sequence joins TRBV6-5 and TRBJ1-1; TRBD1 agrees at 7 bases. This CDR3 is 15 amino acids long. Germline trimming cut 6 bases from V and 0 bases from J; bases unmatched to any gene: 7. In germline, CDR1 is MNHEY, CDR2 SVGAGI. CDR3 in amino acids: CASSRGDRLNTEAFF. DNA of the CDR3: TGTGCCAGCAGCCGAGGGGACAGACTGAACACTGAAGCTTTCTTT.

The chain employs TRBV7-2 and TRBJ1-2; D is unresolved. Trimming shortened V by 1 base and J by 2 bases, and 8 bases separated the two germline ends. This CDR3 is built from 14 residues. CDR1 and CDR2 from the germline V gene are SGHTA and FQGNSA. The CDR3 spells CASSLVTANYGYTF. Written as DNA, the CDR3 is TGTGCCAGCAGCTTAGTAACAGCCAACTATGGCTACACCTTC.

CDR3 nucleotides: TGTGCCACCAGCAGAGAGGGGGGGAGCCTAATGCGCGAGCAGTACTTC. This translates into CATSREGGSLMREQYF. The rearrangement links TRBV15 to TRBJ2-7, with TRBD2 matching 7 bases. The CDR3 covers 16 residues. The germline CDR1 and CDR2 sequences are LNHNV and YYDKDF (reference sequence). Germline trimming cut 0 bases from V and 6 bases from J; bases unmatched to any gene: 11. Complete variable domain (other parts from reference TRBV15 and TRBJ2-7): DAMVIQNPRYQVTQFGKPVTLSCSQTLNHNVMYWYQQKSSQAPKLLFHYYDKDFNNEADTPDNFQSRRPNTSFCFLDIRSPGLGDTAMYLCATSREGGSLMREQYFGPGTRLTVT.

This rearrangement joins TRBV18 to TRBJ2-3; D call uncertain. V was clipped by 3 bases and J by 6 bases, with 7 bases between them. This CDR3 has 12 amino acids. Germline loops: CDR1 KGHSH, CDR2 LQKENI. CDR3 loop: CASSPLVDTQYF. DNA for the CDR3: TGTGCCAGCTCACCCTTAGTGGATACGCAGTATTTT.

The chain uses TRBV5-1 and TRBJ2-1, with 11 positions matching TRBD2. The CDR3 totals 14 residues. Germline trimming cut 4 bases from V and 6 bases from J; bases unmatched to any gene: 3. Germline-derived CDR1 and CDR2 are SGHRS and YFSETQ. The CDR3 here is CASSSTSGSNEQFF. CDR3 nucleotide sequence: TGCGCCAGCAGCAGTACTAGCGGGAGCAATGAGCAGTTCTTC.

This rearrangement joins TRBV10-1 to TRBJ2-7, with D perhaps matching TRBD1 (5 bases). The CDR3 has 14 residues. Germline values: CDR1 WNHNN, CDR2 SYGVQD (reference sequence). V lost 6 bases and J lost 4, with 16 bases in between. CDR3 sequence (DNA): TGCGCCAGCAGCGCTATTGACAGCTTTTACGAGCAGTACTTC. Translating gives CASSAIDSFYEQYF.

The chain couples TRBV7-8 to TRBJ1-1, with 7 nucleotides matching TRBD1. V lost 5 bases, J lost 3 bases, and 3 bases stayed unmatched. Germline CDR1 reads SGHVS; CDR2 reads FQNEAQ. The CDR3 is made up of 13 amino acids. CDR3 loop: CASSHTGDTEAFF. The DNA for the CDR3 is TGTGCCAGCAGCCACACAGGGGACACTGAAGCTTTCTTT. Full variable domain (outside the CDR3, taken from reference TRBV7-8 and TRBJ1-1): GAGVSQSPRYKVAKRGQDVALRCDPISGHVSLFWYQQALGQGPEFLTYFQNEAQLDKSGLPSDRFFAERPEGSVSTLKIQRTQQEDSAVYLCASSHTGDTEAFFGQGTRLTVV.

This chain connects TRBV18 to TRBJ2-2, with 8 bases fitting TRBD1. V lost 8 bases to trimming and J lost 0 bases; unmatched junction nucleotides: 11. The CDR3 consists of 17 residues. CDR1 is KGHSH, CDR2 LQKENI, per germline. For the CDR3, the DNA is TGTGCCAGCCAACAAAGAATGACAGGGGCGAACACCGGGGAGCTGTTTTTT. Protein product: CASQQRMTGANTGELFF. The whole variable domain, remainder taken from reference TRBV18 and TRBJ2-2, is NAGVMQNPRHLVRRRGQEARLRCSPMKGHSHVYWYRQLPEEGLKFMVYLQKENIIDESGMPKERFSAEFPKEGPSILRIQQVVRGDSAAYFCASQQRMTGANTGELFFGEGSRLTVL.

The genes are TRBV10-3 and TRBJ1-1, with TRBD1 as a possible D gene (5 bases). Trimming cost V 9 bases and J 1 base, with 12 bases left between them. The CDR3 spans 13 residues. Germline V lookup: CDR1 ENHRY, CDR2 SYGVKD. The CDR3 DNA sequence: TGTGCCATTCAGGGCCTCCAGAACACTGAAGCTTTCTTT. It encodes CAIQGLQNTEAFF.

The chain links TRBV6-5 to TRBJ1-1; D perhaps matches TRBD1 (5 bases). The germline V gene has CDR1 MNHEY and CDR2 SVGAGI. V lost 0 bases and J 3 bases, leaving 14 bases between the germline ends. This CDR3 comprises 16 residues. The CDR3 here is CASSYSGRVADTEAFF. The CDR3 DNA reads as TGTGCCAGCAGTTACTCGGGCAGGGTGGCGGACACTGAAGCTTTCTTT.

The rearrangement links TRBV5-4 to TRBJ1-4; a possible D gene is TRBD1 (5 bases). Trimming removed 4 bases from V and 5 bases from J, with 15 bases in between. Germline V CDR1 and CDR2: SGHNT, YYREEE (reference sequence). The CDR3 extends over 15 amino acids. The CDR3 is CASSPRQGENEKLFF. The CDR3 bases are TGTGCCAGCAGCCCCCGTCAGGGCGAAAATGAAAAACTGTTTTTT. Drawing the rest from reference TRBV5-4 and TRBJ1-4, the complete variable domain is ETGVTQSPTHLIKTRGQQVTLRCSSQSGHNTVSWYQQALGQGPQFIFQYYREEENGRGNFPPRFSGLQFPNYSSELNVNALELDDSALYLCASSPRQGENEKLFFGSGTQLSVL.

The chain employs TRBV4-2 and TRBJ1-2; 8 nucleotides agree with TRBD1. Germline CDR1 LGHNA, CDR2 YNFKEQ. After removal of 4 bases from V and 2 bases from J, the junction contained 6 bases not matched to a gene. The CDR3 sequence is 15 residues long. CDR3 protein: CASSPGQESNYGYTF. CDR3 sequence (DNA): TGTGCCAGCAGCCCGGGACAGGAATCGAACTATGGCTACACCTTC.

This clone showed up just a few times. The V gene is TRBV5-1, the J gene TRBJ2-2; possibly TRBD2 for D (6 bases). The CDR3 runs 16 residues. Trimming removed 0 bases at V and 5 bases at J, with 14 bases between. CDR1 is SGHRS and CDR2 is YFSETQ in the germline V gene. The CDR3 DNA reads TGCGCCAGCAGCTTGGTTTCGGGAGTGTGGACCGGGGAGCTGTTTTTT. Protein sequence: CASSLVSGVWTGELFF.